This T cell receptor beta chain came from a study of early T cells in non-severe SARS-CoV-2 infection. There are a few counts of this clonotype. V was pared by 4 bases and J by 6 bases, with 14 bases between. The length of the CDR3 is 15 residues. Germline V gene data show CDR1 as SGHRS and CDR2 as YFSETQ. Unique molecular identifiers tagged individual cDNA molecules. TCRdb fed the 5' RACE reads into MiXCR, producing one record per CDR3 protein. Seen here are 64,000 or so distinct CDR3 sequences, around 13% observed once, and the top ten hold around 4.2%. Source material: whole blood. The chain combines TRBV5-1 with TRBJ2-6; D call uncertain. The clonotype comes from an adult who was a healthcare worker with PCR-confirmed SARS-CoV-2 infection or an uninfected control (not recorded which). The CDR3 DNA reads TGCGCCAGCAGCGCCCGGCCTAGAGAGGCCAACGTCCTGACTTTC. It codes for CASSARPREANVLTF.